This T cell receptor (beta chain) was captured in a study of T-cell reconstitution after alpha-beta-depleted transplantation in children. Study-wide results and caveats: A year post-transplant, T-cell counts and diversity derived mostly from newly produced T cells. Alpha-beta T cells about two months after transplant reportedly derived from several hundred expanded graft clones.

Library preparation (for TCRbeta) was performed with unique molecular identifiers. MiXCR, run by TCRdb on the PCR reads, gives a single entry per CDR3 protein. This sample carries 480,000 or so distinct CDR3 sequences, over 9.5% of them seen once, and the ten largest clones take just over 2%. V lost 2 bases, J lost 8 bases, and 21 bases lay in between. Germline V CDR1 and CDR2: SGHTA, FQGNSA. CDR3 length: 16 amino acids. In its sample, this clonotype was seen many times. As yet, its antigen is unknown. The source was PBMCs, collected before TCRalphabeta/CD19-depleted stem cell transplant. The TCR originated in a child younger than 10 with inherited bone marrow failure, due to receive a stem cell transplant. The chain couples TRBV7-2 to TRBJ1-1; weak D call: TRBD1 (5 bases). The CDR3 nucleotides read TGTGCCAGCAGCTTAAAATCCCTGACAGCTGCACTAGAAGCTTTCTTT. Translated: CASSLKSLTAALEAFF.